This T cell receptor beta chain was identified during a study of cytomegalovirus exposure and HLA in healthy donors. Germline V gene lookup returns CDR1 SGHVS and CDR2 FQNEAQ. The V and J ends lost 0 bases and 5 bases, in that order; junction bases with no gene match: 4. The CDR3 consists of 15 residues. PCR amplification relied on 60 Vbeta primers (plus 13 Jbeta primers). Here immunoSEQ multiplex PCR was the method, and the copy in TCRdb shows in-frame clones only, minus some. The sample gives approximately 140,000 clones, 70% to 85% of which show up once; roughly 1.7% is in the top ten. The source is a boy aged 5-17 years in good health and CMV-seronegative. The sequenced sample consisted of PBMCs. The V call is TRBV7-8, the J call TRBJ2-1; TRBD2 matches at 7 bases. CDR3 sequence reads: CASSLAGGPDNEQFF. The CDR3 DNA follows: TGTGCCAGCAGCTTAGCGGGAGGGCCCGACAATGAGCAGTTCTTC.